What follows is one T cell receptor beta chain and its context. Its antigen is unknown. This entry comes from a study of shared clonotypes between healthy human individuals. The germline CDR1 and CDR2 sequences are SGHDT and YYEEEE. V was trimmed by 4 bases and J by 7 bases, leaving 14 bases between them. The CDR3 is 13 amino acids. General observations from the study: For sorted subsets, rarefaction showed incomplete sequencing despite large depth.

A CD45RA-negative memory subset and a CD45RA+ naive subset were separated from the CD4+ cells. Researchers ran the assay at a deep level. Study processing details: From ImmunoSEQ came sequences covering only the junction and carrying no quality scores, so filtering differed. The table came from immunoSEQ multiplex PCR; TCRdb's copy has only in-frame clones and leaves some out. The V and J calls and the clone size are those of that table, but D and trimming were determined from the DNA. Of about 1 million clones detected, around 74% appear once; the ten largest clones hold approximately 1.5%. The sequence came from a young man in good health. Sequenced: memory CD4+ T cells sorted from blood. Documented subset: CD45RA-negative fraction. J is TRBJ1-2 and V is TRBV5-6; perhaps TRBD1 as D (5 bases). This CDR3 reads CASSPGLGVGYTF. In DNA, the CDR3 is TGTGCCAGCAGCCCTGGGTTGGGGGTTGGCTACACCTTC. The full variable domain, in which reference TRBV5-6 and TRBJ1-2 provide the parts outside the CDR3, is DAGVTQSPTHLIKTRGQQVTLRCSPKSGHDTVSWYQQALGQGPQFIFQYYEEEERQRGNFPDRFSGHQFPNYSSELNVNALLLGDSALYLCASSPGLGVGYTFGSGTRLTVV.